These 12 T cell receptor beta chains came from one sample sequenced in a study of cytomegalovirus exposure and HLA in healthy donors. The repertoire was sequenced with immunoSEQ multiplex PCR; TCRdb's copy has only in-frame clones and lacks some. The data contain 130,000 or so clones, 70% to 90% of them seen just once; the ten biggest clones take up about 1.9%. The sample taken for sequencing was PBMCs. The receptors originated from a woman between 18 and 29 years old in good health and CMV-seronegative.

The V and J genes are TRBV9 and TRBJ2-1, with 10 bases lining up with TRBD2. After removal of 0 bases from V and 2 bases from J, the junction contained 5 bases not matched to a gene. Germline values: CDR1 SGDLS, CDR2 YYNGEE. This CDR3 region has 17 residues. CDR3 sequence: CASSVDERGGPYNEQFF. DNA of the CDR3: TGTGCCAGCAGCGTAGATGAGCGGGGGGGACCCTACAATGAGCAGTTCTTC.

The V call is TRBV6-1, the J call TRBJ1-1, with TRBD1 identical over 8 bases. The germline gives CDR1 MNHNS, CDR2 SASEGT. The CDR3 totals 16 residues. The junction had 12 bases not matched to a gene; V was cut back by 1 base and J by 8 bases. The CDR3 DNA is TGTGCCAGCAGTGAAGGTTCCGGACAGGGTCCGGCGGAAGCTTTCTTT. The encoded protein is CASSEGSGQGPAEAFF.

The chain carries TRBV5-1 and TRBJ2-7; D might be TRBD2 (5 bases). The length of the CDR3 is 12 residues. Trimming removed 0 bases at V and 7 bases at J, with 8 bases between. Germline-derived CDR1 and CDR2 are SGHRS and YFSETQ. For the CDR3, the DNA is TGCGCCAGCAGCTTGGGGTGGAGGGAGCAGTACTTC. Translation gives CASSLGWREQYF.

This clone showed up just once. The CDR3: CASSYSQAGNTIYF. The CDR3 DNA follows: TGTGCCAGCAGTTACTCACAGGCCGGAAACACCATATATTTT. The chain employs TRBV6-5 and TRBJ1-3; tentative D call: TRBD1 (5 bases). This CDR3 contains 14 residues. V shed 0 bases and J shed 4 bases, with 7 bases lying between them. CDR1 and CDR2 from the germline V gene are MNHEY and SVGAGI.

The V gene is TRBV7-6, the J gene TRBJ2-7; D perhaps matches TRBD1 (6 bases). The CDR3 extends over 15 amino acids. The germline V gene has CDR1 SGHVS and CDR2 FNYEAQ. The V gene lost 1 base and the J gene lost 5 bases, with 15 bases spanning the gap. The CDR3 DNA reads TGTGCCAGCAGCTTAGGACCCTCAGGGGCCGACGAGCAGTACTTC. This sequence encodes CASSLGPSGADEQYF.

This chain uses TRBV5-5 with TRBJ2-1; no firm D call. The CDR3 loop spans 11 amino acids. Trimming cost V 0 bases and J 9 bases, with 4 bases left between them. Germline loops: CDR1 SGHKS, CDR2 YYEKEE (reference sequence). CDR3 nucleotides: TGTGCCAGCAGCTTGGGCGGTGAGCAGTTCTTC. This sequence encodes CASSLGGEQFF.

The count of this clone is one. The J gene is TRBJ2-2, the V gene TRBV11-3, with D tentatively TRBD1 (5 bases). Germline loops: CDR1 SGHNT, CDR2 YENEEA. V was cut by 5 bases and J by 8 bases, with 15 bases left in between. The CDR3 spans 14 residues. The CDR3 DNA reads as TGTGCCAGCAGCCCCCAACAGGACCTGGGGGAGCTGTTTTTT. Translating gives CASSPQQDLGELFF.

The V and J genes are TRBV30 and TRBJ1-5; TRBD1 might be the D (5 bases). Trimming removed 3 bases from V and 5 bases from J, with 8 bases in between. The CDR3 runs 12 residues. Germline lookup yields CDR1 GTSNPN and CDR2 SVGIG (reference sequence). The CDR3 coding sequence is TGTGCCTGGAGGACAGACGATCAGCCCCAGCATTTT. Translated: CAWRTDDQPQHF. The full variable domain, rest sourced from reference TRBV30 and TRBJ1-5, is SQTIHQWPATLVQPVGSPLSLECTVEGTSNPNLYWYRQAAGRGLQLLFYSVGIGQISSEVPQNLSASRPQDRQFILSSKKLLLSDSGFYLCAWRTDDQPQHFGDGTRLSIL.

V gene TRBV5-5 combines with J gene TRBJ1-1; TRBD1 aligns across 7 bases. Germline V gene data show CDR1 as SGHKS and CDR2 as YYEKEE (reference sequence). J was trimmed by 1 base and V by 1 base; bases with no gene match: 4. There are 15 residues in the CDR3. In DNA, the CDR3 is TGTGCCAGCAGCTTGAAGGGGACAGAGAACACTGAAGCTTTCTTT. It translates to CASSLKGTENTEAFF.

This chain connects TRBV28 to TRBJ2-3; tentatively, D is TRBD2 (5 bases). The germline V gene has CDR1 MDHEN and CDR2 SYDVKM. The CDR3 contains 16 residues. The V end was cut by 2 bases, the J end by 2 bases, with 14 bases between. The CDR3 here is CASSLGWEPNTDTQYF. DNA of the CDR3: TGTGCCAGCAGTTTAGGGTGGGAGCCGAACACAGATACGCAGTATTTT.

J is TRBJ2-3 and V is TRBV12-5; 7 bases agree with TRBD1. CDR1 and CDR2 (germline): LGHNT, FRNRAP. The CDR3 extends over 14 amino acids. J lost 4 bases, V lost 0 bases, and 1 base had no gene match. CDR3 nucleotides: TGTGCTAGTGGTTTGGTAGACAGGGCAGATACGCAGTATTTT. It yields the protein CASGLVDRADTQYF.

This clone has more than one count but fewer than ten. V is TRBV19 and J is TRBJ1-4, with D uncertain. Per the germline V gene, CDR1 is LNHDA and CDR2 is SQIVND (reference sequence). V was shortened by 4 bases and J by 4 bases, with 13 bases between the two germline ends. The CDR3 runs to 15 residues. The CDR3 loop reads CASSTETRINEKLFF. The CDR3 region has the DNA TGTGCCAGTAGTACAGAGACAAGGATTAATGAAAAACTGTTTTTT.